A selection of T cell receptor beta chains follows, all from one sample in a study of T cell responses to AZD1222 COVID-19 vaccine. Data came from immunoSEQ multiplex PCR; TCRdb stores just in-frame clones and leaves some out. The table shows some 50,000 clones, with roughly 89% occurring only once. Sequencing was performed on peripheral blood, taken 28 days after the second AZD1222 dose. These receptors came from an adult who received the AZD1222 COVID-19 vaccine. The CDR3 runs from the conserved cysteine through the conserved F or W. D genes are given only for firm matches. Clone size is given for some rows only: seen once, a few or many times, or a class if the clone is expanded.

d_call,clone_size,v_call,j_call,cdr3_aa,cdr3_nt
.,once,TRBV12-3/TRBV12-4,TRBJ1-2,CASSTLEFGGYTF,TGTGCCAGCAGTACCCTTGAGTTTGGCGGCTACACCTTC
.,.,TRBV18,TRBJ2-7,CASATGQGGSYEQYF,TGTGCCAGCGCGACCGGGCAGGGAGGCTCCTACGAGCAGTACTTC
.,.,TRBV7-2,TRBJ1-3,CASSLQGSGNTIYF,TGTGCCAGCAGCTTACAGGGCTCTGGAAACACCATATATTTT
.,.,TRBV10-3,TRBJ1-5,CAISAGRENQPQHF,TGTGCCATCAGTGCAGGCCGGGAGAATCAGCCCCAGCATTTT
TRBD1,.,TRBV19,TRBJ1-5,CASRQGNQPQHF,TGTGCCAGTAGACAGGGGAATCAGCCCCAGCATTTT
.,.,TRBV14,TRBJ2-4,CASSPALGVQYF,TGTGCCAGCAGCCCGGCGTTAGGTGTTCAGTACTTC
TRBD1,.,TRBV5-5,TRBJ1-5,CASSLWDRGSNQPQHF,TGTGCCAGCAGCTTGTGGGACAGGGGCAGCAATCAGCCCCAGCATTTT
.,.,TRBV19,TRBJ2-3,CASSIIRGDTDTQYF,TGTGCCAGTAGTATAATCAGGGGTGATACAGATACGCAGTATTTT
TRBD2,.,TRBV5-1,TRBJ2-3,CASSETSGATTDTQYF,TGCGCCAGCAGTGAGACTAGCGGGGCAACCACAGATACGCAGTATTTT
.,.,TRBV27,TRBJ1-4,CASGGGYEKLFF,TGTGCCAGCGGGGGGGGGTATGAAAAACTGTTTTTT
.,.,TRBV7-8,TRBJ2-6,CASSSRWANVLTF,TGTGCCAGCAGCTCGCGCTGGGCCAACGTCCTGACTTTC
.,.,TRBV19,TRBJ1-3,CASSIGQLAGNTIYF,TGTGCCAGTAGTATAGGACAGCTCGCTGGAAACACCATATATTTT
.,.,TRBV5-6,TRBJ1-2,CASSPGYNYGYTF,TGTGCCAGCAGTCCTGGGTATAACTATGGCTACACCTTC
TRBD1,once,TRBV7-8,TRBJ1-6,CASSLVGTGPLPLHF,TGTGCCAGCAGCTTAGTCGGGACAGGCCCTCTGCCCCTCCACTTT
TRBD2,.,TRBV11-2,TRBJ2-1,CASSWGLAGSNEQFF,TGTGCCAGCAGCTGGGGACTAGCGGGATCTAATGAGCAGTTCTTC
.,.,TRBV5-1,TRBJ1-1,CASSLEGRFDTEAFF,TGCGCCAGCAGCTTGGAGGGGAGATTCGACACTGAAGCTTTCTTT
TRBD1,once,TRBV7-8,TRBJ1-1,CASSSRTGAAFF,TGTGCCAGCAGCTCTCGGACAGGGGCGGCTTTCTTT
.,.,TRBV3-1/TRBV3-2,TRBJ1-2,CASSQDRDGYTF,TGTGCCAGCAGCCAAGACAGGGATGGCTACACCTTC
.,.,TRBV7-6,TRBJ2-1,CASSFLAGISYNEQFF,TGTGCCAGCAGCTTTCTAGCTGGAATCTCCTACAATGAGCAGTTCTTC
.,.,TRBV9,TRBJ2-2,CASSALNTGELFF,TGTGCCAGCAGCGCCTTGAACACCGGGGAGCTGTTTTTT
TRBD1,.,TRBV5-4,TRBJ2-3,CASTRGRDRTSTDTQYF,TGTGCCAGCACCAGAGGCCGGGACAGAACTAGCACAGATACGCAGTATTTT
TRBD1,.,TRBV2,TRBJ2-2,CASSERGRGRSTGELFF,TGTGCCAGCAGTGAACGGGGCAGGGGGCGAAGCACCGGGGAGCTGTTTTTT
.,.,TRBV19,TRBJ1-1,CASSPRGRGMNTEAFF,TGTGCCAGTAGCCCCCGGGGGAGGGGAATGAACACTGAAGCTTTCTTT
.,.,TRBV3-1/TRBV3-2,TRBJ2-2,CASQKGRVSPDTGELFF,TGTGCCAGCCAAAAGGGAAGGGTGTCTCCGGACACCGGGGAGCTGTTTTTT
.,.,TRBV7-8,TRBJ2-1,CASSGRARKEQFF,TGTGCCAGCAGCGGACGTGCAAGAAAGGAGCAGTTCTTC
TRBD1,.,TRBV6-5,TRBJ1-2,CASSYLTGGGIDGYTF,TGTGCCAGCAGTTATCTCACAGGGGGAGGAATAGATGGCTACACCTTC
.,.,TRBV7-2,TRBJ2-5,CASSTGPQETQYF,TGTGCCAGCTCCACGGGCCCCCAAGAGACCCAGTACTTC
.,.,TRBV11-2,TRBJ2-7,CASSLIRVSYEQYF,TGTGCCAGCAGCTTAATCAGGGTCTCCTACGAGCAGTACTTC
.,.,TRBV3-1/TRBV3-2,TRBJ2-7,CASSQGVREQYF,TGTGCCAGCAGCCAAGGGGTTCGCGAGCAGTACTTC
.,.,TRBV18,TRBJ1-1,CASSPSDGTLTEAFF,TGTGCCAGCTCACCCTCCGACGGGACCCTCACTGAAGCTTTCTTT
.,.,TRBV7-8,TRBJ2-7,CASSLHRAGSYEQYF,TGTGCCAGCAGCTTACATCGGGCAGGCTCCTACGAGCAGTACTTC